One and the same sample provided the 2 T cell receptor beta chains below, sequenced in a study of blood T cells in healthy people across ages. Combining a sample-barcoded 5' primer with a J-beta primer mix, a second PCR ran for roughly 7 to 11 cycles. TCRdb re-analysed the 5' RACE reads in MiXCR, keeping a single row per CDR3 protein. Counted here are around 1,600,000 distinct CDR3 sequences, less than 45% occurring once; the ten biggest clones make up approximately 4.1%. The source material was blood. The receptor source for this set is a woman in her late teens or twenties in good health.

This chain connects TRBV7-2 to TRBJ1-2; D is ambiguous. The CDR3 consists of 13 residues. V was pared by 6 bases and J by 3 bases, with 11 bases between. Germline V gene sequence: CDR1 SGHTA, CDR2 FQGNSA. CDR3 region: CASSRTEYYGYTF. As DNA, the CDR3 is TGTGCCAGCAGTCGGACGGAGTACTATGGCTACACCTTC.

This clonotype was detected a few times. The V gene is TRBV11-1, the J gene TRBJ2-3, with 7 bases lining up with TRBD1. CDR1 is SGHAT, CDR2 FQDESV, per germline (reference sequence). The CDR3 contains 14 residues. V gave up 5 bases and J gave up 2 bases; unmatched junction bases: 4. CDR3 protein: CASSPQGHTDTQYF. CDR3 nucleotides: TGTGCCAGCAGCCCACAGGGGCACACAGATACGCAGTATTTT. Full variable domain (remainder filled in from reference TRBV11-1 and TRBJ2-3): EAEVAQSPRYKITEKSQAVAFWCDPISGHATLYWYRQILGQGPELLVQFQDESVVDDSQLPKDRFSAERLKGVDSTLKIQPAELGDSAMYLCASSPQGHTDTQYFGPGTRLTVL.